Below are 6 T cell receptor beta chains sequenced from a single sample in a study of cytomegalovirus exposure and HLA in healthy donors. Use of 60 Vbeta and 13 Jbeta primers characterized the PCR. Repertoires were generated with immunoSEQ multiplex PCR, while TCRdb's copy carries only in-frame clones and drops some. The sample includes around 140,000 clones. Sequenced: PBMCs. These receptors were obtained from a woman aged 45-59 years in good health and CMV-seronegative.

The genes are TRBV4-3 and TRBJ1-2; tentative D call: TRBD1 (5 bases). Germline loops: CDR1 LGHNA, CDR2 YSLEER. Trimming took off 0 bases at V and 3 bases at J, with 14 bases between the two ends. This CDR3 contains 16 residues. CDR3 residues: CASSQDIRKGDYGYTF. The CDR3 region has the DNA TGCGCCAGCAGCCAAGATATTAGAAAAGGGGACTATGGCTACACCTTC.

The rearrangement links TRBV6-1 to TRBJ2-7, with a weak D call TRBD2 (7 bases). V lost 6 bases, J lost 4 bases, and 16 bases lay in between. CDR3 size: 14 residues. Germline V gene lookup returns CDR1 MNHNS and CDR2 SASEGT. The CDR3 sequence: CASRSRGGVYEQYF. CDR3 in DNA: TGTGCCAGCAGGAGCAGGGGAGGGGTATACGAGCAGTACTTC.

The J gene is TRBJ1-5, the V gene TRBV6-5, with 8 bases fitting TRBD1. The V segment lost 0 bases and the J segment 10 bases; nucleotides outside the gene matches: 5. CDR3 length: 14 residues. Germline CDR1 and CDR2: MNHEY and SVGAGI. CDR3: CASSYSTGVGPQHF. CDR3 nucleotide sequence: TGTGCCAGCAGTTACTCGACAGGGGTAGGCCCCCAGCATTTT.

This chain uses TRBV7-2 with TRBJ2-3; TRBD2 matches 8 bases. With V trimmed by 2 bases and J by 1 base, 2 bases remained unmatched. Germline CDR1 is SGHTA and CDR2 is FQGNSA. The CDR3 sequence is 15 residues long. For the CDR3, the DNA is TGTGCCAGCAGCTTAATGCGGGGGGGCACAGATACGCAGTATTTT. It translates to CASSLMRGGTDTQYF.

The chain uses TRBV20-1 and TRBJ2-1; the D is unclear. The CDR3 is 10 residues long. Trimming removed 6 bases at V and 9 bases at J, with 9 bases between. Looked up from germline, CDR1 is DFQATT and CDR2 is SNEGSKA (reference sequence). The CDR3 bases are TGCAGTGCCTTACAATCTGAGCAGTTCTTC. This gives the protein CSALQSEQFF.

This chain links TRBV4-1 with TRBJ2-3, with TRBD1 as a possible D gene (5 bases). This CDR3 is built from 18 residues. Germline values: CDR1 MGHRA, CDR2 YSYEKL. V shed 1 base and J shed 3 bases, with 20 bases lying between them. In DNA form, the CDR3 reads TGCGCCAGCAGCCAAGCTAGGGGCCCCCTCGATTTGACAGATACGCAGTATTTT. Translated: CASSQARGPLDLTDTQYF.